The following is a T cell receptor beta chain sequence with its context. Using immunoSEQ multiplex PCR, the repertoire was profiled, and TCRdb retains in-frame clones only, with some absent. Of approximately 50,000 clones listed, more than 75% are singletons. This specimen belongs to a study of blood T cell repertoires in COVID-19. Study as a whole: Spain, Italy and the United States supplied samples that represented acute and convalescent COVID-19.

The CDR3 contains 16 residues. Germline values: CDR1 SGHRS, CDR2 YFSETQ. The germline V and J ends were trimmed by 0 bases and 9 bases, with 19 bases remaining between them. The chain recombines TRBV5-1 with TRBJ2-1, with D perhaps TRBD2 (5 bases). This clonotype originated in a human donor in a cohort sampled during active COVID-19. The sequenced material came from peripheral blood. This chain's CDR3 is CASSLAAGRASSEQFF. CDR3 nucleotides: TGCGCCAGCAGCTTGGCCGCGGGCCGGGCTTCGAGTGAGCAGTTCTTC.